This T cell receptor (beta chain) was recovered during a study of T cell changes during pregnancy in multiple sclerosis. The method was immunoSEQ multiplex PCR; TCRdb's version includes in-frame clones alone and lacks a portion of them. The table records tens of thousands of clones, under 95% of them present only once. The CDR3 length is 18 residues. Germline-derived CDR1 and CDR2 are LNHNV and YYDKDF (reference sequence). Trimming stripped 2 bases from V and 1 base from J, with 15 bases between. The specimen comprised peripheral blood, sampled before pregnancy. This chain links TRBV15 with TRBJ2-6, with D possibly being TRBD2 (5 bases). The receptor comes from a female donor with multiple sclerosis, enrolled in a pregnancy study. CDR3 protein: CATSRPPGEGSGANVLTF. The CDR3 nucleotides read TGTGCCACCAGCAGACCACCCGGTGAGGGATCTGGGGCCAACGTCCTGACTTTC.